One and the same sample provided the 25 T cell receptor beta chains below, sequenced in a study of control samples from healthy donors and cancer patients. Measured with immunoSEQ multiplex PCR; TCRdb has only the in-frame clones, and not every one. Here the sample spans 65,000 to 75,000 clones, 87% being singletons. The sample comprised blood. Every receptor here comes from a woman aged 45-60 years in good health.

The chain joins TRBV29-1 to TRBJ2-7, with a tentative D call TRBD1 (7 bases). Germline lookup yields CDR1 SQVTM and CDR2 ANQGSEA. Trimming removed 3 bases at V and 3 bases at J, with 15 bases between. The CDR3 spans 14 residues. The CDR3: CSVEGPGGSYEQYF. CDR3 DNA: TGCAGCGTTGAGGGGCCAGGGGGGAGCTACGAGCAGTACTTC.

J is TRBJ1-4 and V is TRBV4-1; no clear D. This CDR3 is 16 amino acids long. Trimming removed 0 bases at V and 2 bases at J, with 10 bases between. The germline V gene has CDR1 MGHRA and CDR2 YSYEKL. The CDR3 DNA follows: TGCGCCAGCAGCCAAGATAACCCCACCACTAATGAAAAACTGTTTTTT. Protein: CASSQDNPTTNEKLFF.

The rearrangement links TRBV9 to TRBJ2-1, with D possibly matching TRBD2 (5 bases). This CDR3 has 14 amino acids. The germline V gene has CDR1 SGDLS and CDR2 YYNGEE. Trimming removed 2 bases from V and 7 bases from J, with 13 bases in between. The DNA for the CDR3 is TGTGCCAGCAGCGTGGGAACTAGGTATAATGAGCAGTTCTTC. This gives the protein CASSVGTRYNEQFF.

This clone has a handful of counts. The chain joins TRBV10-3 to TRBJ2-1, with 7 nucleotides matching TRBD1. Germline V gene sequence: CDR1 ENHRY, CDR2 SYGVKD. CDR3 length equals 15 residues. J lost 3 bases, V lost 8 bases, and 10 bases had no gene match. The CDR3 spells CAIGTGASIYNEQFF. In DNA form, the CDR3 reads TGTGCCATCGGTACAGGGGCGTCTATCTACAATGAGCAGTTCTTC.

In its sample, this clone was seen once. The CDR3 here is CAVRDGNTDTQYF. The CDR3, as DNA: TGCGCCGTCCGGGACGGAAACACAGATACGCAGTATTTT. The chain combines TRBV10-1 with TRBJ2-3; either TRBD1 or TRBD2 may supply D (5 bases each). V was shortened by 11 bases and J by 2 bases, with 14 bases between the two germline ends. The CDR3 has 13 residues. CDR1 WNHNN and CDR2 SYGVQD come from the germline V gene (reference sequence).

The V call is TRBV5-1, the J call TRBJ2-4; no definite D call. V lost 0 bases to trimming and J lost 0 bases, with 4 bases between them. The CDR3 length is 14 residues. The germline V gene has CDR1 SGHRS and CDR2 YFSETQ. The CDR3 loop is CASSLDPAKNIQYF. CDR3 nucleotide sequence: TGCGCCAGCAGCTTGGACCCAGCCAAAAACATTCAGTACTTC.

In DNA form, the CDR3 reads TGCGCCAGCAGTCACTTGGACTCGCCAAAGGGTTCACCCCTCCACTTT. Protein product: CASSHLDSPKGSPLHF. This sequence joins TRBV23-1 and TRBJ1-6, with D uncertain. TRBV23-1 is identified as an open reading frame with a role that is uncertain. The CDR3 runs 16 residues. Trimming cost V 3 bases and J 9 bases, with 18 bases left between them.

With respect to this clone: Sequence at one end of the junction differs from germline and may be a read error. The V gene is TRBV7-7, the J gene TRBJ2-1, with 9 bases that match TRBD2. Germline V lookup: CDR1 SSHAT, CDR2 FNYEAQ (reference sequence). This CDR3 has 15 amino acids. CDR3 coding DNA: TGTGCTAGCAGCTTAGATAGCGGGGGACTCAATGAGCAGTTCTTC. This translates into CASSLDSGGLNEQFF.

This sequence joins TRBV19 and TRBJ1-2; a weak D match, TRBD1 (5 bases). The germline V and J ends were trimmed by 4 bases and 6 bases, with 12 bases remaining between them. The CDR3 length is 13 residues. Germline lookup yields CDR1 LNHDA and CDR2 SQIVND (reference sequence). CDR3 residues: CASSRGQGNGYTF. In nucleotides, the CDR3 is TGTGCCAGTAGTAGGGGTCAGGGTAATGGCTACACCTTC. The entire variable domain, with the rest obtained from reference TRBV19 and TRBJ1-2, is as follows: DGGITQSPKYLFRKEGQNVTLSCEQNLNHDAMYWYRQDPGQGLRLIYYSQIVNDFQKGDIAEGYSVSREKKESFPLTVTSAQKNPTAFYLCASSRGQGNGYTFGSGTRLTVV.

The chain combines TRBV6-5 with TRBJ2-2; 9 nucleotides align to TRBD1. Germline V gene sequence: CDR1 MNHEY, CDR2 SVGAGI. CDR3 size: 15 residues. Trimming took 9 bases from V and 8 from J; bases not matched to a gene: 13. The CDR3 protein is CASDPRDRAAGELFF. CDR3 coding DNA: TGTGCCAGTGACCCCCGGGACAGGGCGGCGGGGGAGCTGTTTTTT.

Here the CDR3 reads CASSPLVTGEGAQYF. In DNA form, the CDR3 reads TGTGCCAGCAGCCCTCTCGTAACGGGAGAGGGGGCCCAGTACTTC. The rearrangement joins TRBV7-8 to TRBJ2-5; D could derive from TRBD1 or TRBD2 (6 bases each). Germline V lookup: CDR1 SGHVS, CDR2 FQNEAQ. The CDR3 runs to 15 residues. Trimming pared 5 bases from V and 9 bases from J, leaving 22 bases between.

This clone turned up a few times. The chain links TRBV24-1 to TRBJ2-1; D is possibly TRBD2 (5 bases). The ends were cut back, 7 bases at V and 6 bases at J, with 15 bases in the middle. The V gene's germline CDR1 is KGHDR and CDR2 SFDVKD. This CDR3 contains 14 residues. CDR3 DNA: TGTGCCACCAGGGGCCTTAGAGGGCCCAATGAGCAGTTCTTC. It codes for CATRGLRGPNEQFF.

The chain carries TRBV3-1 (or the pseudogene TRBV3-2) and TRBJ2-5, with 7 nucleotides matching TRBD2. Germline V lookup: CDR1 LGHDT, CDR2 YNNKEL (reference sequence). V lost 4 bases to trimming and J lost 3 bases; unmatched junction nucleotides: 5. The CDR3 is 14 residues long. CDR3 in amino acids: CASSPPAGEETQYF. CDR3 sequence (DNA): TGTGCCAGCAGCCCTCCGGCGGGAGAAGAGACCCAGTACTTC.

V and J are TRBV6-5 and TRBJ1-2, with 8 nucleotides matching TRBD1. Per germline, CDR1 MNHEY and CDR2 SVGAGI. This CDR3 contains 14 residues. J gave up 8 bases and V 0 bases, and 5 bases lay outside the gene matches. CDR3: CASSYSRQGKGYTF. The CDR3 DNA reads TGTGCCAGCAGTTACTCCCGACAGGGGAAGGGCTACACCTTC.

V is TRBV5-1 and J is TRBJ1-3; 7 bases align to TRBD1. The CDR3 sequence is 14 residues long. With V trimmed by 0 bases and J by 9 bases, 6 bases remained unmatched. The V gene's germline CDR1 is SGHRS and CDR2 YFSETQ. CDR3 loop: CASSLGQGQGTIYF. The CDR3 DNA is TGCGCCAGCAGCTTGGGACAGGGACAAGGCACCATATATTTT.

Only one count was recorded for this clone. The chain couples TRBV5-1 to TRBJ2-5; D not certain. V was clipped by 1 base and J by 2 bases, with 0 bases between them. Germline values: CDR1 SGHRS, CDR2 YFSETQ. There are 11 residues in the CDR3. CDR3 loop: CASSLQETQYF. The CDR3, as DNA: TGCGCCAGCAGCTTGCAAGAGACCCAGTACTTC.

This clone turned up a few times. The chain couples TRBV5-1 to TRBJ1-5; perhaps TRBD1 as D (6 bases). Germline V gene data show CDR1 as SGHRS and CDR2 as YFSETQ. V lost 0 bases and J lost 6, with 16 bases in between. This CDR3 is 16 amino acids long. The CDR3 loop reads CASSLAPQGVGQPQHF. DNA for the CDR3: TGCGCCAGCAGCTTGGCCCCACAGGGAGTGGGTCAGCCCCAGCATTTT.

This clone was seen only once. The chain has TRBV27 and TRBJ1-6, with D unresolved. Trimming left V 2 bases short and J 8 bases short, with 10 bases between. CDR1 and CDR2 (germline): MNHEY, SMNVEV (reference sequence). The CDR3 consists of 14 residues. The DNA for the CDR3 is TGTGCCAGCAGTTTACGGGTTGTGGATTCACCCCTCCACTTT. This encodes CASSLRVVDSPLHF.

The chain employs TRBV19 and TRBJ1-1, with D uncertain. CDR3 length equals 13 residues. Trimming pared 3 bases from V and 1 base from J, leaving 6 bases between. Per the germline V gene, CDR1 is LNHDA and CDR2 is SQIVND (reference sequence). In DNA, the CDR3 is TGTGCCAGTAGTATGCAGGAGAACACTGAAGCTTTCTTT. Protein product: CASSMQENTEAFF.

The chain carries TRBV28 and TRBJ1-6, with D possibly being TRBD1 (5 bases). Germline-derived CDR1 and CDR2 are MDHEN and SYDVKM. The CDR3 is 16 residues long. V was trimmed by 6 bases and J by 4 bases, leaving 16 bases between them. The CDR3 spells CASRPTLGLYNSPLHF. The DNA of the CDR3 is TGTGCCAGCAGGCCCACGCTGGGACTGTATAATTCACCCCTCCACTTT.

This clone appeared a few times. Here the CDR3 DNA reads TGCAGCGTTGTACAGGGGGCCTACGAGCAGTACTTC. Translated, it gives CSVVQGAYEQYF. V gene TRBV29-1 combines with J gene TRBJ2-7; 8 nucleotides agree with TRBD1. The trim removed 4 bases at V and 2 bases at J, leaving 1 base unmatched. CDR1 is SQVTM, CDR2 ANQGSEA, per germline. CDR3 length equals 12 residues.

V gene TRBV6-5 combines with J gene TRBJ2-7, with 8 bases that match TRBD2. The CDR3 spans 15 residues. The germline CDR1 and CDR2 sequences are MNHEY and SVGAGI. The J segment lost 7 bases and the V segment lost 8 bases, leaving 16 bases of the junction unmatched. For the CDR3, the DNA is TGTGCCAGCTACCCAGGAAGCGGGAGTGGCGGTGAGCAGTACTTC. This translates into CASYPGSGSGGEQYF.

The chain employs TRBV9 and TRBJ2-2; D is perhaps TRBD1 (6 bases). Between the trimmed V and J ends, which lost 1 base and 0 bases, there was a span of 13 bases. The CDR3 is made up of 17 amino acids. From germline, CDR1 is SGDLS and CDR2 YYNGEE. In DNA, the CDR3 is TGTGCCAGCAGCGTATTCGGACAGTTCGCGAACACCGGGGAGCTGTTTTTT. Its protein product is CASSVFGQFANTGELFF. The full variable domain, completed using reference TRBV9 and TRBJ2-2, is DSGVTQTPKHLITATGQRVTLRCSPRSGDLSVYWYQQSLDQGLQFLIQYYNGEERAKGNILERFSAQQFPDLHSELNLSSLELGDSALYFCASSVFGQFANTGELFFGEGSRLTVL.

This clone was seen only once. CDR3 sequence: CSASGRTKAGETQYF. The CDR3 DNA sequence: TGCAGTGCTAGTGGCCGGACAAAGGCGGGGGAGACCCAGTACTTC. V usage is TRBV20-1 and J usage is TRBJ2-5, with D possibly being TRBD2 (6 bases). This CDR3 is built from 15 residues. Germline V CDR1 and CDR2: DFQATT, SNEGSKA (reference sequence). Between the trimmed V and J ends, which lost 3 bases and 5 bases, there was a span of 19 bases.

The chain couples TRBV5-1 to TRBJ1-1, with TRBD1 matching 8 bases. The trim removed 4 bases at V and 1 base at J, leaving 6 bases unmatched. The CDR3 sequence is 15 residues long. Per the germline V gene, CDR1 is SGHRS and CDR2 is YFSETQ. In nucleotides, the CDR3 is TGCGCCAGCAGCCGGGACAGGCCCCAGAACACTGAAGCTTTCTTT. The encoded protein is CASSRDRPQNTEAFF.